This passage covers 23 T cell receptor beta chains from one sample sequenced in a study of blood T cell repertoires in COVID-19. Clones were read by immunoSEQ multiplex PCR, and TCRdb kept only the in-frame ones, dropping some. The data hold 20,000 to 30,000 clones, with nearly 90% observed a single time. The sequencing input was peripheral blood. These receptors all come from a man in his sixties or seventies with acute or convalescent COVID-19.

Written as DNA, the CDR3 is TGTGCCAGCAGTGAAACGGAGGCACATCGCCAAGAGACCCAGTACTTC. It yields the protein CASSETEAHRQETQYF. This sequence joins TRBV13 and TRBJ2-5; TRBD2 might be the D (5 bases). V lost 6 bases, J lost 1 base, and 18 bases lay in between. Germline V lookup: CDR1 PRHDT, CDR2 FYEKMQ (reference sequence). The CDR3 contains 16 residues.

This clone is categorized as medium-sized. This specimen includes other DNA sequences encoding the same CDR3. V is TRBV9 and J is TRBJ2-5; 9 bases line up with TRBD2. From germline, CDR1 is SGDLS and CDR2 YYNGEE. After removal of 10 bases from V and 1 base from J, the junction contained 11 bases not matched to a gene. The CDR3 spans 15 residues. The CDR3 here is CARRGGGGPQETQYF. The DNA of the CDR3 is TGTGCCCGCCGCGGCGGGGGGGGGCCCCAAGAGACCCAGTACTTC.

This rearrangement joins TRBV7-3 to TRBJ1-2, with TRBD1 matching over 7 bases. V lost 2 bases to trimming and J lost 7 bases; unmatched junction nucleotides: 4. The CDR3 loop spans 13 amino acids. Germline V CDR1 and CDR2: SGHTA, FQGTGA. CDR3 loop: CASSLERDSGYTF. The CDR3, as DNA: TGTGCCAGCAGCTTAGAACGGGACAGTGGCTACACCTTC.

CDR3: CASSDSGTAGEKLFF. Here the CDR3 DNA reads TGTGCCAGTAGTGACTCGGGGACAGCAGGGGAAAAACTGTTTTTT. The rearrangement links TRBV19 to TRBJ1-4, with 7 bases identical to TRBD1. The germline V gene has CDR1 LNHDA and CDR2 SQIVND (reference sequence). The CDR3 has 15 amino acids. V shed 5 bases and J 8 bases; nucleotides not matched to a gene: 11.

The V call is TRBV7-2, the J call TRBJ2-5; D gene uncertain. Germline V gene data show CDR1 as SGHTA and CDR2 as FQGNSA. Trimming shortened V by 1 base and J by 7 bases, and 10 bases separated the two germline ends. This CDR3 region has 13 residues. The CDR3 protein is CASSLEIEATQYF. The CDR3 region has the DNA TGTGCCAGCAGCTTAGAGATAGAGGCGACCCAGTACTTC.

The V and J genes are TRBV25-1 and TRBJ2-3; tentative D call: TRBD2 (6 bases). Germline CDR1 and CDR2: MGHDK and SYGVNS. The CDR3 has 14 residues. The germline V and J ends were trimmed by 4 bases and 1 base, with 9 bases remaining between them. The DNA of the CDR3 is TGTGCCAGCAGTGCCATAGCGGGCACAGATACGCAGTATTTT. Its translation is CASSAIAGTDTQYF.

This CDR3 is CATSGGGAGGEQFF. CDR3 coding DNA: TGTGCCACCAGCGGGGGCGGGGCGGGAGGTGAGCAGTTCTTC. V is TRBV15 and J is TRBJ2-1; 8 bases line up with TRBD2. The CDR3 has 14 residues. Germline CDR1 is LNHNV and CDR2 is YYDKDF (reference sequence). Germline trimming cut 5 bases from V and 9 bases from J; bases unmatched to any gene: 9.

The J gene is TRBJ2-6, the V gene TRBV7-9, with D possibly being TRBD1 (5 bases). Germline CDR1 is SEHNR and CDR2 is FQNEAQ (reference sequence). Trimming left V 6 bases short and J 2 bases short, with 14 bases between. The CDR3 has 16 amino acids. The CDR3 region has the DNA TGTGCCAGCAGATCCGGACAACTGGCTGGGGCCAACGTCCTGACTTTC. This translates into CASRSGQLAGANVLTF.

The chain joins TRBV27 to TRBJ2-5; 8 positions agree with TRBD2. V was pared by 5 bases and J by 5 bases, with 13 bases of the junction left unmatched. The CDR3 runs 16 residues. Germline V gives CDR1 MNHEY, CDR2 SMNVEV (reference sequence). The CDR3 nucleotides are TGTGCCAGCAGTCCGCTGACTAGCGCACGACGGGAGACCCAGTACTTC. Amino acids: CASSPLTSARRETQYF.

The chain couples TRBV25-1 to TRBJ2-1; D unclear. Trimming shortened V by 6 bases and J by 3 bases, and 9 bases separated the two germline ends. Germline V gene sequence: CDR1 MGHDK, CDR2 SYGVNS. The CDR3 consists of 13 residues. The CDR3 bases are TGTGCCAGCAGACGCGACTTCTACAATGAGCAGTTCTTC. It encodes CASRRDFYNEQFF. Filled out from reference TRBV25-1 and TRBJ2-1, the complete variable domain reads EADIYQTPRYLVIGTGKKITLECSQTMGHDKMYWYQQDPGMELHLIHYSYGVNSTEKGDLSSESTVSRIRTEHFPLTLESARPSHTSQYLCASRRDFYNEQFFGPGTRLTVL.

The CDR3 loop reads CASSSTAYNEQFF. The CDR3 bases are TGTGCCAGCAGCTCGACAGCCTACAATGAGCAGTTCTTC. V and J are TRBV7-9 and TRBJ2-1, with D possibly TRBD1 on 5 matching bases. The germline V gene has CDR1 SEHNR and CDR2 FQNEAQ (reference sequence). This CDR3 comprises 13 residues. V lost 4 bases and J lost 2, with 6 bases in between.

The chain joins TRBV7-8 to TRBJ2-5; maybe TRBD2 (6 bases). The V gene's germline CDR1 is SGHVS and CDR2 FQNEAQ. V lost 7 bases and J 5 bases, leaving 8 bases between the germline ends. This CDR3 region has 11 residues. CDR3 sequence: CASTGAETQYF. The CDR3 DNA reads TGTGCCAGCACGGGAGCGGAGACCCAGTACTTC.

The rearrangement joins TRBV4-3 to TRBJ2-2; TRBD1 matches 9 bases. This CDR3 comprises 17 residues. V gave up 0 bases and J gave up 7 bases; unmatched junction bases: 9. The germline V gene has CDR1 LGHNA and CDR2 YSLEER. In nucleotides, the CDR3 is TGCGCCAGCAGCCAAGAAAGGGGGGGACAGGGATTCGGGGAGCTGTTTTTT. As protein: CASSQERGGQGFGELFF.

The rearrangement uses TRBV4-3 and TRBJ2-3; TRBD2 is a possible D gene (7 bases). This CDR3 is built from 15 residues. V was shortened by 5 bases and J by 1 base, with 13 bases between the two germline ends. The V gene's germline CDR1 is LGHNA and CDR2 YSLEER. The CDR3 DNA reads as TGCGCCAGCAGCGTAGGGGGGGGACGCACAGATACGCAGTATTTT. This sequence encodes CASSVGGGRTDTQYF.

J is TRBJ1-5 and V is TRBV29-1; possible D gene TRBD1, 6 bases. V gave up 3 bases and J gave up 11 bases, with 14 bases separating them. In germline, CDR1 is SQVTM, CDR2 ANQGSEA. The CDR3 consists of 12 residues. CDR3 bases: TGCAGCGTTGAGGAGGGGGGGGCCTCCCAGCATTTT. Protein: CSVEEGGASQHF.

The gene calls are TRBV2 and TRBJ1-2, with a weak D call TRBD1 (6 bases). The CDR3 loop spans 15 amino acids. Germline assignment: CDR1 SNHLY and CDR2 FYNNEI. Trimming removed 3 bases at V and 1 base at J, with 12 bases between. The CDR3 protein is CASSDRGGINYGYTF. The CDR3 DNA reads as TGTGCCAGCAGTGACCGAGGGGGTATTAACTATGGCTACACCTTC.

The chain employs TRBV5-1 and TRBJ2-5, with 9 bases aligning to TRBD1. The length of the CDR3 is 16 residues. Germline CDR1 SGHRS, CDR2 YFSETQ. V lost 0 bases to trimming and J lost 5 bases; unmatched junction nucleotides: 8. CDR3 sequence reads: CASSLAAGTGLETQYF. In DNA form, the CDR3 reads TGCGCCAGCAGCTTGGCGGCCGGGACAGGGCTGGAGACCCAGTACTTC.

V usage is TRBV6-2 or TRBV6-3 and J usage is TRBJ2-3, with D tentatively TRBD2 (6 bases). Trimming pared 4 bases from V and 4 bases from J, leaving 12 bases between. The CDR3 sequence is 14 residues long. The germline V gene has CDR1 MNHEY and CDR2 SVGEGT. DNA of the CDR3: TGTGCCAGCAGTTCTAGGACTACGTCAGATACGCAGTATTTT. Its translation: CASSSRTTSDTQYF.

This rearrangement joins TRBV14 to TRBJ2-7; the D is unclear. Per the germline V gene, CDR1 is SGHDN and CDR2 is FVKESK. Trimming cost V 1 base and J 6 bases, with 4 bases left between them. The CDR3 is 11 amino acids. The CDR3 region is CASSQGPEQYF. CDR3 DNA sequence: TGTGCCAGCAGCCAAGGGCCCGAGCAGTACTTC.

In DNA, the CDR3 is TGTGCCAGCAGTTTATTCTCAGGGGGTAGGGATAAGCCCCAGCATTTT. It encodes CASSLFSGGRDKPQHF. The chain joins TRBV28 to TRBJ1-5, with TRBD1 identical over 7 bases. This CDR3 spans 16 amino acids. Per the germline V gene, CDR1 is MDHEN and CDR2 is SYDVKM. J lost 8 bases, V lost 1 base, and 11 bases had no gene match. Full variable domain (outside the CDR3, taken from reference TRBV28 and TRBJ1-5): DVKVTQSSRYLVKRTGEKVFLECVQDMDHENMFWYRQDPGLGLRLIYFSYDVKMKEKGDIPEGYSVSREKKERFSLILESASTNQTSMYLCASSLFSGGRDKPQHFGDGTRLSIL.

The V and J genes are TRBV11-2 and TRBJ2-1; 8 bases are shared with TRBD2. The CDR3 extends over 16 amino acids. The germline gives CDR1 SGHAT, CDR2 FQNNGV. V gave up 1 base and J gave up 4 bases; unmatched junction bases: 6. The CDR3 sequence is CASSLATVAGYNEQFF. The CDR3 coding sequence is TGTGCCAGCAGCTTAGCGACAGTAGCGGGGTACAATGAGCAGTTCTTC.

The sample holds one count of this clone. CDR3 amino acids: CASSYSTGTNYGYTF. The CDR3 DNA is TGTGCCAGCAGTTACTCTACCGGGACTAACTATGGCTACACCTTC. The gene calls are TRBV6-6 and TRBJ1-2; the D is unclear. V dropped 0 bases and J dropped 0 bases, with 8 bases sitting between them. CDR1 is MNHNY and CDR2 is SVGAGI in the germline V gene (reference sequence). The CDR3 is 15 residues long.

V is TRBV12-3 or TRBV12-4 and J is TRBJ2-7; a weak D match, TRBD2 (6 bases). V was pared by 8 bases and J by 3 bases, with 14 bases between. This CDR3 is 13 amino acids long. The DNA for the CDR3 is TGTGCCAGCTCCGGGGGTTACTTCTACGAGCAGTACTTC. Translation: CASSGGYFYEQYF.